The 17 T cell receptor beta chains presented below share a single source sample, sequenced in a study of T cell changes during pregnancy in multiple sclerosis. The method was immunoSEQ multiplex PCR; TCRdb's version includes in-frame clones alone and lacks a portion of them. This table has more than 85,000 clones, around nine tenths appearing once. This material consisted of peripheral blood, taken in the second trimester of pregnancy. The receptor source for this set is a female donor with multiple sclerosis, enrolled in a pregnancy study.

This chain connects TRBV19 to TRBJ2-2, with 7 nucleotides matching TRBD1. This CDR3 spans 14 amino acids. V shed 6 bases, J shed 0 bases, and the junction held 1 base outside the gene matches. Per the germline V gene, CDR1 is LNHDA and CDR2 is SQIVND (reference sequence). CDR3 nucleotide sequence: TGTGCCAGTAGACAGGGGACGAACACCGGGGAGCTGTTTTTT. Protein product: CASRQGTNTGELFF.

V usage is TRBV2 and J usage is TRBJ1-2; TRBD1 matches 7 bases. This CDR3 spans 13 amino acids. Germline CDR1 and CDR2: SNHLY and FYNNEI. After removal of 5 bases from V and 2 bases from J, the junction contained 2 bases not matched to a gene. DNA of the CDR3: TGTGCCAGCAGTCCGACAGGGAACTATGGCTACACCTTC. The encoded protein is CASSPTGNYGYTF.

This clone showed up just a few times. The chain couples TRBV9 to TRBJ1-2; 8 bases are shared with TRBD1. Germline V gene lookup returns CDR1 SGDLS and CDR2 YYNGEE. The CDR3 totals 15 residues. The junction had 10 bases not matched to a gene; V was cut back by 3 bases and J by 6 bases. The CDR3, as DNA: TGTGCCAGCAGCGGCCCGGACAGGGTTTTCGATGGCTACACCTTC. It codes for CASSGPDRVFDGYTF.

The V gene is TRBV7-6, the J gene TRBJ2-3, with a weak D call TRBD2 (7 bases). Germline CDR1 SGHVS, CDR2 FNYEAQ. The V gene lost 2 bases and the J gene lost 0 bases, with 12 bases spanning the gap. CDR3 length: 16 residues. CDR3 residues: CASSLLAGASTDTQYF. As DNA, the CDR3 is TGTGCCAGCAGCTTATTGGCGGGGGCGAGCACAGATACGCAGTATTTT.

This clone was recorded once. The chain combines TRBV5-1 with TRBJ2-5; tentative D call: TRBD2 (6 bases). CDR1 SGHRS and CDR2 YFSETQ come from the germline V gene. The CDR3 has 15 amino acids. Trimming left V 4 bases short and J 2 bases short, with 15 bases between. The CDR3 coding sequence is TGCGCCAGCAGCGCGAGCGGGTATGAACAAGAGACCCAGTACTTC. This translates into CASSASGYEQETQYF.

This rearrangement joins TRBV2 to TRBJ1-2; the match to TRBD1 covers 8 bases. The germline gives CDR1 SNHLY, CDR2 FYNNEI. The V and J ends lost 6 bases and 6 bases, in that order; junction bases with no gene match: 6. The CDR3 sequence is 13 residues long. The CDR3 protein is CASRPDRVDGYTF. DNA for the CDR3: TGTGCCAGCAGACCGGACAGGGTAGATGGCTACACCTTC.

The rearrangement joins TRBV27 to TRBJ2-2; a possible D gene is TRBD2 (6 bases). CDR3 length: 15 amino acids. Between the trimmed V and J ends, which lost 5 bases and 2 bases, there was a span of 12 bases. Germline V gene data show CDR1 as MNHEY and CDR2 as SMNVEV (reference sequence). The CDR3 here is CASSKTGLNTGELFF. DNA of the CDR3: TGTGCCAGCAGTAAAACGGGACTTAACACCGGGGAGCTGTTTTTT.

The chain combines TRBV5-5 with TRBJ1-5; D is unresolved. CDR1 and CDR2 (germline): SGHKS, YYEKEE (reference sequence). The CDR3 contains 12 residues. V dropped 4 bases and J dropped 4 bases, with 6 bases sitting between them. CDR3 bases: TGTGCCAGCAGCCTTCTAAATCAGCCCCAGCATTTT. Translated, it gives CASSLLNQPQHF.

This clone was observed once. V usage is TRBV19 and J usage is TRBJ2-6; maybe TRBD1 (5 bases). Germline V gene sequence: CDR1 LNHDA, CDR2 SQIVND (reference sequence). The CDR3 contains 15 residues. Trimming left V 0 bases short and J 4 bases short, with 7 bases between. The CDR3: CASSIDGAGANVLTF. CDR3 bases: TGTGCCAGTAGTATAGATGGGGCCGGGGCCAACGTCCTGACTTTC.

This chain's CDR3 is CASSKDRGLGYTF. The CDR3 DNA sequence: TGTGCCAGCAGCAAGGACAGGGGGCTTGGCTACACCTTC. The chain combines TRBV5-4 with TRBJ1-2, with 11 positions matching TRBD1. Germline values: CDR1 SGHNT, CDR2 YYREEE (reference sequence). After removal of 4 bases from V and 7 bases from J, the junction contained 3 bases not matched to a gene. The CDR3 is 13 amino acids.

The CDR3 nucleotides are TGTGCCAGCTTTGGAGGGGGCGAAGATGAGCAGTTCTTC. Its translation: CASFGGGEDEQFF. This chain links TRBV6-5 with TRBJ2-1; weak D call: TRBD1 (7 bases). CDR3 length: 13 residues. Germline-derived CDR1 and CDR2 are MNHEY and SVGAGI. Trimming left V 8 bases short and J 8 bases short, with 16 bases between.

V usage is TRBV18 and J usage is TRBJ1-3; possible D gene TRBD1, 6 bases. The CDR3 covers 16 residues. Between the trimmed V and J ends, which lost 0 bases and 3 bases, there was a span of 12 bases. In germline, CDR1 is KGHSH, CDR2 LQKENI. The CDR3 spells CASSPPTGNRGNTIYF. CDR3 coding DNA: TGTGCCAGCTCACCACCAACAGGGAACCGTGGAAACACCATATATTTT.

J is TRBJ2-5 and V is TRBV7-2, with 9 positions matching TRBD2. The V and J ends lost 0 bases and 2 bases, in that order; junction bases with no gene match: 4. Germline CDR1 SGHTA, CDR2 FQGNSA. CDR3 length: 16 residues. CDR3 protein: CASSLAGRGGQETQYF. The CDR3 bases are TGTGCCAGCAGCTTAGCGGGGCGGGGGGGACAAGAGACCCAGTACTTC.

This chain uses TRBV13 with TRBJ1-6, with a weak D call TRBD1 (6 bases). The CDR3 extends over 16 amino acids. Germline CDR1 and CDR2: PRHDT and FYEKMQ (reference sequence). With 5 bases removed from V and 0 bases from J, the gap between germline ends came to 11 bases. The CDR3 nucleotides are TGTGCCAGCAGCCAAACAGGGACCTCCTATAATTCACCCCTCCACTTT. It translates to CASSQTGTSYNSPLHF. Variable domain in full (rest from reference TRBV13 and TRBJ1-6): AAGVIQSPRHLIKEKRETATLKCYPIPRHDTVYWYQQGPGQDPQFLISFYEKMQSDKGSIPDRFSAQQFSDYHSELNMSSLELGDSALYFCASSQTGTSYNSPLHFGNGTRLTVT.

This clone came up a few times. J is TRBJ2-2 and V is TRBV5-1; D is unresolved. This CDR3 comprises 12 residues. Germline CDR1 SGHRS, CDR2 YFSETQ. Trimming took off 3 bases at V and 3 bases at J, with 3 bases between the two ends. CDR3 in amino acids: CASSSDTGELFF. DNA of the CDR3: TGCGCCAGCAGCTCCGACACCGGGGAGCTGTTTTTT. Complete variable domain (other parts from reference TRBV5-1 and TRBJ2-2): KAGVTQTPRYLIKTRGQQVTLSCSPISGHRSVSWYQQTPGQGLQFLFEYFSETQRNKGNFPGRFSGRQFSNSRSEMNVSTLELGDSALYLCASSSDTGELFFGEGSRLTVL.

J is TRBJ2-1 and V is TRBV5-1; TRBD2 matches 8 bases. The length of the CDR3 is 16 residues. Germline lookup yields CDR1 SGHRS and CDR2 YFSETQ. Trimming removed 3 bases from V and 4 bases from J; junction bases left unmatched: 9. CDR3 in amino acids: CASSSGSGSMYNEQFF. The DNA for the CDR3 is TGCGCCAGCAGCTCGGGGAGCGGGAGTATGTACAATGAGCAGTTCTTC.

The V gene is TRBV30, the J gene TRBJ2-1; 11 bases line up with TRBD2. CDR3 length: 14 residues. CDR1 and CDR2 from the germline V gene are GTSNPN and SVGIG (reference sequence). Germline trimming cut 4 bases from V and 4 bases from J; bases unmatched to any gene: 3. In DNA form, the CDR3 reads TGTGCCTGGAAGGCTAGCGGGGGGTACAATGAGCAGTTCTTC. This codes for CAWKASGGYNEQFF.